Included here is one T cell receptor (beta chain) sequence, with context. The antigen is undetermined. Germline V gene sequence: CDR1 SGHRS, CDR2 YFSETQ. CDR3 size: 15 residues. The V and J ends lost 5 bases and 4 bases, in that order; junction bases with no gene match: 9. This record comes from a study of PD-1 blockade in classical Hodgkin lymphoma. Overall study results and limits: Sources of repertoire differences remain undefined, possibly disease activity or prior therapy. Relapsed/refractory patients reportedly had lower baseline diversity than newly diagnosed patients. Exclusion applied to patients who initiated nivolumab less than 1 year following ASCT.

Some clones are missing from TCRdb's copy, which holds only in-frame ones; the method was immunoSEQ multiplex PCR. The sample consists of about 14,000 clones, more than 75% of them appearing once. Relapse was seen in all patients after autologous stem cell transplantation, and brentuximab vedotin exposure was variable. The clonotype originates from a human donor with classical Hodgkin lymphoma. The V and J genes are TRBV5-1 and TRBJ2-3; the match to TRBD1 covers 8 bases. Sequenced here: peripheral blood mononuclear cells (PBMCs), sampled at baseline. The chain's CDR3 is CASRKTGERADTQYF. Written as DNA, the CDR3 is TGCGCCAGCAGAAAGACAGGGGAGAGGGCAGATACGCAGTATTTT.